These T cell receptor beta chains were read from a single sample in a study of CD8 T cells in ankylosing spondylitis. TCRdb independently ran MiXCR on the 5' RACE reads; one entry per CDR3 protein. The table records approximately 550,000 distinct CDR3 sequences, roughly an eighth of them present only once. Sequences were obtained from blood, either unsorted or a sorted T cell fraction (not recorded which). Source of these receptors: a male donor with ankylosing spondylitis. Both conserved end residues are part of each CDR3. The D gene is left open where the match is weak. Where a row states a size, it is once, few, many or the class of an expanded clone; other rows omit it.

>TRBV27|few|NA|TRBJ1-5
TGTGCCAGCTCCGGGGCGGTGGGTCAGCCCCAGCATTTT
CASSGAVGQPQHF
>TRBV5-1|NA|NA|TRBJ2-1
TGCGCCAGCAGGCCCGACTACCTCTCCTACAATGAGCAGTTCTTC
CASRPDYLSYNEQFF
>TRBV29-1|NA|TRBD1|TRBJ1-2
TGCAGCGTTGAACTTGGGGACAGGGTCTATGGCTACACCTTC
CSVELGDRVYGYTF
>TRBV9|many|NA|TRBJ1-1
TGTGCCAGCAGCGTGACAGAGAACACTGAAGCTTTCTTT
CASSVTENTEAFF
>TRBV7-2|few|NA|TRBJ2-5
TGTGCCAGCAGCGCTGTTGCCTCCCCCCAAGAGACCCAGTACTTC
CASSAVASPQETQYF
>TRBV9|NA|TRBD2|TRBJ2-7
TGTGCCAGCAGCACGGGACTAGCGGGAGAGGTGTACGAGCAGTACTTC
CASSTGLAGEVYEQYF
>TRBV5-1|few|NA|TRBJ2-1
TGCGCCAGCAGCTCACTCGAGGGGATCAATGAGCAGTTCTTC
CASSSLEGINEQFF
>TRBV3-1|NA|NA|TRBJ2-1
TGTGCCAGCAGCCAAGGGGCGGATGAGCAGTTCTTC
CASSQGADEQFF
>TRBV12-3/TRBV12-4|NA|TRBD2|TRBJ2-4
TGTGCCAGCAGTGGAACCCTTAGCGGGAGCCAGTACTTC
CASSGTLSGSQYF
>TRBV7-2|few|NA|TRBJ1-1
TGTGCCAGCAGCTTATTTACGGCAGGGAGCACTGAAGCTTTCTTT
CASSLFTAGSTEAFF
>TRBV3-1|few|TRBD2|TRBJ2-5
TGTGCCAGCAGCCAATATAGCGGGAACGAGGAGACCCAGTACTTC
CASSQYSGNEETQYF
>TRBV3-1|NA|TRBD1|TRBJ2-1
TGTGCCAGCAGTTTTGGACAGGGGGGTGAGCAGTTCTTC
CASSFGQGGEQFF
>TRBV5-6|NA|NA|TRBJ2-5
TGTGCCAGCAGCTTGGGTTTATTCCGTAGAAGCCAAGAGACCCAGTACTTC
CASSLGLFRRSQETQYF
>TRBV20-1|few|NA|TRBJ2-3
TGCAGTGCTGTCCGGGACTTCCACACAGATACGCAGTATTTT
CSAVRDFHTDTQYF
>TRBV20-1|NA|TRBD1|TRBJ2-1
TGCAGTGGCCGGACAGGGGAAGGCTCCTACAATGAGCAGTTCTTC
CSGRTGEGSYNEQFF
>TRBV20-1|NA|TRBD1|TRBJ2-3
TGCAGTGCTAGGCAGGGGGCACCAGATACGCAGTATTTT
CSARQGAPDTQYF
>TRBV7-9|NA|NA|TRBJ2-1
TGTGCCAGCAGCTTAGTGACCACCTACAATGAGCAGTTCTTC
CASSLVTTYNEQFF
>TRBV10-3|NA|TRBD2|TRBJ2-1
TGTGCCATCAGGGGACTAGCGGGAGGGCCCGGGGAGCAGTTCTTC
CAIRGLAGGPGEQFF
>TRBV12-3/TRBV12-4|many|TRBD1|TRBJ2-6
TGTGCCAGCTTGTCCCGGGACAGGGGGAGTGGGGCCAACGTCCTGACTTTC
CASLSRDRGSGANVLTF
>TRBV2|few|NA|TRBJ1-1
TGTGCCAGCAATCGGGACACTGAAGCTTTCTTT
CASNRDTEAFF
>TRBV12-3/TRBV12-4|many|TRBD1|TRBJ1-1
TGTGCCAGCACGCCCGGCCCCCTCGAGACAGGGTTTGGCACTGAAGCTTTCTTT
CASTPGPLETGFGTEAFF
>TRBV12-3/TRBV12-4|few|TRBD2|TRBJ2-2
TGTGCCAGCAGTAGGTCTAGCGGGAGTGCCGGGGAGCTGTTTTTT
CASSRSSGSAGELFF
>TRBV10-3|NA|TRBD2|TRBJ2-2
TGTGCCATCAGTGAAATAGCGGGAGACACCGGGGAGCTGTTTTTT
CAISEIAGDTGELFF
>TRBV9|few|TRBD2|TRBJ2-5
TGTGCCAGCAGCGAGCGGACTAGCGGGAGTTTTCTTCCAGAGACCCAGTACTTC
CASSERTSGSFLPETQYF
>TRBV2|NA|NA|TRBJ1-5
TGTGCCAGCAGGGGGGACCCGGGGCTTAATCAGCCCCAGCATTTT
CASRGDPGLNQPQHF
>TRBV20-1|NA|TRBD1|TRBJ1-4
TGCAGTGCTAGCCAGGGGGTAACTAATGAAAAACTGTTTTTT
CSASQGVTNEKLFF
>TRBV5-1|NA|NA|TRBJ1-2
TGCGCCAGCAGCTTGGGGCAGGGAGGTGGTCGGGGCTACACCTTC
CASSLGQGGGRGYTF
>TRBV4-1|few|NA|TRBJ1-5
TGCGCCAGCAGCCAAGTGAAGGGTCCGAGCAATCAGCCCCAGCATTTT
CASSQVKGPSNQPQHF
>TRBV28|few|NA|TRBJ1-4
TGTGCCAGCAGTCCCGGACAGTTTAATGAAAAACTGTTTTTT
CASSPGQFNEKLFF
>TRBV2|NA|TRBD2|TRBJ2-2
TGTGCCAGCAGGCGGGAGCGCACCGGGGAGCTGTTTTTT
CASRRERTGELFF
>TRBV7-9|NA|TRBD2|TRBJ2-7
TGTGCCAGCAGCTTACCAGAGGGACTAGCGGGAGGGTACGAGCAGTACTTC
CASSLPEGLAGGYEQYF
>TRBV18|NA|NA|TRBJ2-1
TGTGCCAGCTCACCACAGCCGGTTTTAGATGAGCAGTTCTTC
CASSPQPVLDEQFF
>TRBV29-1|many|NA|TRBJ2-7
TGCAGCGTTGAAGATTTTGATGAGCAGTACTTC
CSVEDFDEQYF
>TRBV20-1|NA|NA|TRBJ2-3
TGCAGTGCTAGCGGGAGAGGGGCCATTTGGGATACGCAGTATTTT
CSASGRGAIWDTQYF
>TRBV20-1|many|NA|TRBJ2-7
TGCAGTGCTAGAGATTCGGAGGTCGAGCAGTACTTC
CSARDSEVEQYF
>TRBV2|many|NA|TRBJ1-1
TGTGCCAGCAGCGCGCAGGGGAACACTGAAGCTTTCTTT
CASSAQGNTEAFF
>TRBV20-1|NA|TRBD1|TRBJ2-1
TGCAGTGCGAAACCGGGACAGGGGAACAATGAGCAGTTCTTC
CSAKPGQGNNEQFF
>TRBV5-1|many|NA|TRBJ1-3
TGCGCCAGCAGCTTTGACAGCGGCTCTGGAAACACCATATATTTT
CASSFDSGSGNTIYF
>TRBV11-3|NA|NA|TRBJ2-3
TGTGCCAGCAGCTTAGTTCCGGGAGCCGCGTATACGCAGTATTTT
CASSLVPGAAYTQYF
>TRBV14|NA|TRBD2|TRBJ2-3
TGTGCCAGCAGCCGGGGACTAGACTACACAGATACGCAGTATTTT
CASSRGLDYTDTQYF
>TRBV3-1|many|NA|TRBJ2-1
TGTGCCAGCAGCGCACGCCTTGCGAGCGCCGCCTACAATGAGCAGTTCTTC
CASSARLASAAYNEQFF
>TRBV24-1|NA|NA|TRBJ2-1
TGTGCCACCAGTAACAGGGGAGGCCGGGAGCAGTTCTTC
CATSNRGGREQFF
>TRBV20-1|many|TRBD1|TRBJ1-5
TGCAGTGCTAGAAACCGGGACAGGGGTCCAGTAAGCAATCAGCCCCAGCATTTT
CSARNRDRGPVSNQPQHF
>TRBV12-3/TRBV12-4|NA|NA|TRBJ1-2
TGTGCCAGCAGTTTTAGATCTAACTATGGCTACACCTTC
CASSFRSNYGYTF
>TRBV5-1|few|TRBD2|TRBJ2-7
TGCGCCAGCAGCTCACGCAGTAGCGGGGCCTCCTACGAGCAGTACTTC
CASSSRSSGASYEQYF
>TRBV7-8|few|TRBD1|TRBJ2-1
TGTGCCAGCAGCGCCCACAGGGGTAGGAATGAGCAGTTCTTC
CASSAHRGRNEQFF
>TRBV5-1|many|NA|TRBJ2-1
TGCGCCAGCAGCTTGGGACTAGATAATGAGCAGTTCTTC
CASSLGLDNEQFF
>TRBV2|NA|NA|TRBJ1-5
TGTGCCAGCAGTGAAGCGCTGGGTTCGAATCAGCCCCAGCATTTT
CASSEALGSNQPQHF
>TRBV19|many|NA|TRBJ1-4
TGTGCCAGTAGTAGGACCGCAACTAATGAAAAACTGTTTTTT
CASSRTATNEKLFF
>TRBV7-2|NA|NA|TRBJ2-1
TGTGCCAGCACCCGGATCTCGACAGGTTCACGGCAGTTCTTC
CASTRISTGSRQFF
>TRBV7-9|NA|NA|TRBJ2-3
TGTGCCAGCAGCCTCCCCTGGGGAGGTGATACGCAGAATTTT
CASSLPWGGDTQNF
>TRBV5-1|NA|NA|TRBJ2-2
TGCGCCAGCAGCTTGGACGGGGTAGACGGGGAGCTGTTTTTT
CASSLDGVDGELFF
>TRBV5-1|few|NA|TRBJ2-3
TGCGCCAGTCGGACAGTAGCGGGCACAGATACGCAGTATTTT
CASRTVAGTDTQYF
>TRBV7-2|NA|NA|TRBJ2-3
TGTGCCAGCAGCTCCCCAGCGGGCCGCACAGATACGCAGTATTTT
CASSSPAGRTDTQYF
>TRBV7-9|few|TRBD1|TRBJ1-2
TGTGCCAGCAGCTTAGGCAGGGGGGCATCCTCGGGGAATGGCTACACCTTC
CASSLGRGASSGNGYTF
>TRBV5-1|NA|TRBD2|TRBJ2-1
TGCGCCAGCAGCTTGCCCCTCGGACTAGCGGGAGATAGTGAGCAGTTCTTC
CASSLPLGLAGDSEQFF
>TRBV20-1|few|TRBD2|TRBJ2-1
TGCAGTGCTCAGTCCCTCTCTAGCGGGGACGCGGGCTACAATGAGCAGTTCTTC
CSAQSLSSGDAGYNEQFF